This T cell receptor beta chain was identified in a study of T cell responses to AZD1222 COVID-19 vaccine. Pooling covered second doses at about 4 or about 12 weeks. CDR3 size: 17 residues. The germline gives CDR1 SGHAT, CDR2 FQNNGV. J lost 3 bases, V lost 5 bases, and 10 bases had no gene match. TCRdb keeps only in-frame clones here, not all; method: immunoSEQ multiplex PCR. The sample consists of 150,000 to 250,000 clones, 91% of them appearing once. This clonotype originated in an adult who received the AZD1222 COVID-19 vaccine. The rearrangement links TRBV11-2 to TRBJ2-1; 10 bases agree with TRBD1. This specimen consisted of peripheral blood, obtained 28 days after the second AZD1222 dose. In nucleotides, the CDR3 is TGTGCCAGCAGCCCTACCGACAGGGGGCGTCTCTACAATGAGCAGTTCTTC. It specifies CASSPTDRGRLYNEQFF.